Listed below are T cell receptor beta chains from one sample, sequenced in a study of shared clonotypes between healthy human individuals. Produced via immunoSEQ multiplex PCR; TCRdb's table is partial and in-frame only. Among fewer than 650,000 clones listed, about 80% were seen once. Sequenced: PBMCs. These receptors were taken from a woman in her thirties or forties in good health. Some clones in this sample may be carry-over from other donors' samples. Each CDR3 is given with its conserved first and last residue. D genes are given only for firm matches. The size entry is marked missing in some rows and otherwise reads once, few, many or a size class.

CDR3nt: TGTGCCAGCAGTTTAGGAATGGGGGGCCGGAATGAGCAGTTCTTC
CDR3aa: CASSLGMGGRNEQFF
v_gene: TRBV27
abundance: NA
j_gene: TRBJ2-1
d_gene: NA

CDR3nt: TGTGCCAGCAGCTTAGACAGGGATAATGGCTACACCTTC
CDR3aa: CASSLDRDNGYTF
v_gene: TRBV7-2
abundance: few
j_gene: TRBJ1-2
d_gene: NA

CDR3nt: TGTGCCAGCAGCTTGGCGAGCCCCCACACCGGGGAGCTGTTTTTT
CDR3aa: CASSLASPHTGELFF
v_gene: TRBV5-6
abundance: NA
j_gene: TRBJ2-2
d_gene: NA

CDR3nt: TGTGCCAGCAGTTCTGACAGGGTCGGTGGCTACACCTTC
CDR3aa: CASSSDRVGGYTF
v_gene: TRBV5-4
abundance: NA
j_gene: TRBJ1-2
d_gene: TRBD1

CDR3nt: TGTGCCTGGGGAAAGGCCCGGCTTAACACCGGGGAGCTGTTTTTT
CDR3aa: CAWGKARLNTGELFF
v_gene: TRBV30
abundance: few
j_gene: TRBJ2-2
d_gene: NA

CDR3nt: TGTGCCAGCACTGGAAAATACGCGACAGGCAACACCGGGGAGCTGTTTTTT
CDR3aa: CASTGKYATGNTGELFF
v_gene: TRBV9
abundance: once
j_gene: TRBJ2-2
d_gene: NA

CDR3nt: TGTGCCAGCAGTCCCGAGGAGCGGCGACCCTACGAGCAGTACTTC
CDR3aa: CASSPEERRPYEQYF
v_gene: TRBV6-5
abundance: NA
j_gene: TRBJ2-7
d_gene: NA

CDR3nt: TGTGCCACCAGCAGAGATTTGCAGGGGGCTGGTGGCTACACCTTC
CDR3aa: CATSRDLQGAGGYTF
v_gene: TRBV15
abundance: few
j_gene: TRBJ1-2
d_gene: TRBD1

CDR3nt: TGCAGCGTTGAAGAAGGGAACGAGCAGTACTTC
CDR3aa: CSVEEGNEQYF
v_gene: TRBV29-1
abundance: NA
j_gene: TRBJ2-7
d_gene: NA

CDR3nt: TGCGCCAGCAGCGATGCCAGGGTTACTGAAGCTTTCTTT
CDR3aa: CASSDARVTEAFF
v_gene: TRBV5-1
abundance: NA
j_gene: TRBJ1-1
d_gene: NA

CDR3nt: TGTGCCAGCAGTTCGCAGGTTATAGGCTCCGGGGAGCTGTTTTTT
CDR3aa: CASSSQVIGSGELFF
v_gene: TRBV6-6
abundance: NA
j_gene: TRBJ2-2
d_gene: NA

CDR3nt: TGTGCCAGCAGTTACGAGTCTAGCGGGAGAGATGAGCAGTTCTTC
CDR3aa: CASSYESSGRDEQFF
v_gene: TRBV6-6
abundance: NA
j_gene: TRBJ2-1
d_gene: TRBD2

CDR3nt: TGTGCCAGCAGCGCGGGACACTTCTTCTCTGGAAACACCATATATTTT
CDR3aa: CASSAGHFFSGNTIYF
v_gene: TRBV9
abundance: NA
j_gene: TRBJ1-3
d_gene: NA

CDR3nt: TGTGCCAGCAGTTACTCGAGTTCCCGGGGCTCCTACGAGCAGTACTTC
CDR3aa: CASSYSSSRGSYEQYF
v_gene: TRBV6-5
abundance: once
j_gene: TRBJ2-7
d_gene: NA

CDR3nt: TGTGCCTGGACCCTCGGGACAGATACGCAGTATTTT
CDR3aa: CAWTLGTDTQYF
v_gene: TRBV30
abundance: NA
j_gene: TRBJ2-3
d_gene: NA

CDR3nt: TGTGCCAGCTCACCACCCACCGGACAGGTTTCCTACGAGCAGTACTTC
CDR3aa: CASSPPTGQVSYEQYF
v_gene: TRBV18
abundance: NA
j_gene: TRBJ2-7
d_gene: TRBD1

CDR3nt: TGCGCCAGCAGCTTGGTGGTCGGGGACACTGAAGCTTTCTTT
CDR3aa: CASSLVVGDTEAFF
v_gene: TRBV5-1
abundance: NA
j_gene: TRBJ1-1
d_gene: NA

CDR3nt: TGTGCCAGCAGTAACAGGGGGGCTAGCGGGAGTGATGAGCAGTTCTTC
CDR3aa: CASSNRGASGSDEQFF
v_gene: TRBV28
abundance: NA
j_gene: TRBJ2-1
d_gene: TRBD2

CDR3nt: TGCGCCAGCAGTGAGGACACCAGTTTTTCGCAGTACTTC
CDR3aa: CASSEDTSFSQYF
v_gene: TRBV10-2
abundance: NA
j_gene: TRBJ2-7
d_gene: NA

CDR3nt: TGTGCCAGCAGGGAACAGGCGAACACTGAAGCTTTCTTT
CDR3aa: CASREQANTEAFF
v_gene: TRBV28
abundance: NA
j_gene: TRBJ1-1
d_gene: NA

CDR3nt: TGTGCCAGCAAGGGGGAGGGCAATCAGCCCCAGCATTTT
CDR3aa: CASKGEGNQPQHF
v_gene: TRBV2
abundance: few
j_gene: TRBJ1-5
d_gene: NA

CDR3nt: TGTGCCAGCAGAGAGGAACCGGGACAGAGTCATGAAAAACTGTTTTTT
CDR3aa: CASREEPGQSHEKLFF
v_gene: TRBV5-5
abundance: NA
j_gene: TRBJ1-4
d_gene: TRBD1

CDR3nt: TGTGCCAGCTCACCACCGGGGCTTAACTATGGCTACACCTTC
CDR3aa: CASSPPGLNYGYTF
v_gene: TRBV18
abundance: NA
j_gene: TRBJ1-2
d_gene: NA